Shown below are 19 T cell receptor beta chains from a single sample sequenced in a study of cytomegalovirus exposure and HLA in healthy donors. Using immunoSEQ multiplex PCR, the repertoire was profiled, and TCRdb retains in-frame clones only, with some absent. The sample has 200,000 to 250,000 clones, over 75% seen once. Source material: PBMCs. These receptors were obtained from a man between 18 and 29 years old in good health and CMV-seropositive.

A single count supports this clone. The genes are TRBV20-1 and TRBJ1-2; D unresolved. From germline, CDR1 is DFQATT and CDR2 SNEGSKA (reference sequence). The V and J ends lost 3 bases and 5 bases respectively, with 7 bases between them. The CDR3 length is 11 residues. The CDR3 nucleotides are TGCAGTGCTAGTTCGACGTATGGCTACACCTTC. Encoded protein: CSASSTYGYTF.

The chain joins TRBV6-1 to TRBJ1-1; the D gene is possibly TRBD1 (6 bases). The germline V gene encodes CDR1 MNHNS and CDR2 SASEGT. CDR3 length equals 15 residues. Between the trimmed V and J ends, which lost 4 bases and 0 bases, there was a span of 12 bases. The CDR3 loop reads CASSVQGNMNTEAFF. The CDR3 bases are TGTGCCAGCAGTGTACAGGGTAACATGAACACTGAAGCTTTCTTT.

This clone was detected once. This sequence joins TRBV11-2 and TRBJ1-1; 7 bases align to TRBD1. Germline lookup yields CDR1 SGHAT and CDR2 FQNNGV. Trimming at V came to 5 bases and at J to 5 bases, leaving 8 bases not matched to a gene. This CDR3 is built from 14 residues. CDR3 nucleotides: TGTGCCAGCAGCCCGACAGGGTCTGGAACTGAAGCTTTCTTT. Amino acid sequence: CASSPTGSGTEAFF. Based on the CDR3 plus reference TRBV11-2 and TRBJ1-1, the full variable domain is EAGVAQSPRYKIIEKRQSVAFWCNPISGHATLYWYQQILGQGPKLLIQFQNNGVVDDSQLPKDRFSAERLKGVDSTLKIQPAKLEDSAVYLCASSPTGSGTEAFFGQGTRLTVV.

V usage is TRBV11-3 and J usage is TRBJ2-1; D is perhaps TRBD2 (6 bases). The CDR3 consists of 14 residues. Germline CDR1 and CDR2: SGHNT and YENEEA. V was cut by 5 bases and J by 4 bases, with 12 bases left in between. The CDR3 is CASSPGREYNEQFF. As DNA, the CDR3 is TGTGCCAGCAGCCCGGGACGGGAGTACAATGAGCAGTTCTTC.

The gene calls are TRBV30 and TRBJ2-6; 8 nucleotides align to TRBD2. Germline V gives CDR1 GTSNPN, CDR2 SVGIG (reference sequence). After removal of 0 bases from V and 2 bases from J, the junction contained 6 bases not matched to a gene. The CDR3 totals 17 residues. The CDR3 is CAWSVDRAGAGANVLTF. CDR3 nucleotide sequence: TGTGCCTGGAGTGTAGACAGAGCGGGAGCTGGGGCCAACGTCCTGACTTTC.

The chain combines TRBV19 with TRBJ1-2; a possible D gene is TRBD1 (5 bases). CDR1 LNHDA and CDR2 SQIVND come from the germline V gene (reference sequence). V was cut by 6 bases and J by 2 bases, with 7 bases left in between. The CDR3 covers 12 residues. CDR3 coding DNA: TGTGCCAGTAGCCCAGGGAACTATGGCTACACCTTC. Protein sequence: CASSPGNYGYTF.

The chain couples TRBV7-2 to TRBJ1-2, with a weak D call TRBD1 (6 bases). V was pared by 5 bases and J by 0 bases, with 16 bases between. This CDR3 region has 16 residues. Per germline, CDR1 SGHTA and CDR2 FQGNSA. CDR3 in amino acids: CASSNPSRGSNYGYTF. Here the CDR3 DNA reads TGTGCCAGCAGCAACCCCTCCAGGGGCTCTAACTATGGCTACACCTTC.

The gene calls are TRBV5-8 and TRBJ1-1; D is uncertain. The V end was cut by 5 bases, the J end by 6 bases, with 17 bases between. The CDR3 has 14 residues. The germline V gene encodes CDR1 SGHTS and CDR2 YDEGEE. The CDR3 DNA sequence: TGTGCCAGCAGGCGCACGGACGATACAGCTGAAGCTTTCTTT. Translated, it gives CASRRTDDTAEAFF.

This chain joins TRBV29-1 and TRBJ2-6, with unresolved D. Germline lookup yields CDR1 SQVTM and CDR2 ANQGSEA. V shed 6 bases and J shed 0 bases, with 12 bases lying between them. The CDR3 sequence is 15 residues long. CDR3 amino acids: CSVRATVSGANVLTF. CDR3 in DNA: TGCAGCGTCCGAGCAACAGTCTCTGGGGCCAACGTCCTGACTTTC. Full variable domain (missing parts from reference TRBV29-1 and TRBJ2-6): SAVISQKPSRDICQRGTSLTIQCQVDSQVTMMFWYRQQPGQSLTLIATANQGSEATYESGFVIDKFPISRPNLTFSTLTVSNMSPEDSSIYLCSVRATVSGANVLTFGAGSRLTVL.

The genes are TRBV4-3 and TRBJ1-4; D may be TRBD1 (6 bases). The CDR3 totals 16 residues. V shed 0 bases and J shed 8 bases, with 16 bases lying between them. Germline CDR1 and CDR2: LGHNA and YSLEER. In DNA, the CDR3 is TGCGCCAGCAGCCAAGATTGGAGACAGGCATTAGAAAAACTGTTTTTT. The encoded protein is CASSQDWRQALEKLFF.

V and J are TRBV5-1 and TRBJ2-1; TRBD2 aligns across 12 bases. The length of the CDR3 is 17 residues. The V gene's germline CDR1 is SGHRS and CDR2 YFSETQ. V lost 0 bases and J lost 3; bases outside the gene matches: 4. CDR3 nucleotide sequence: TGCGCCAGCAGCTTGGGGACTAGCGGGGCCTACTACAATGAGCAGTTCTTC. Translation gives CASSLGTSGAYYNEQFF.

The chain employs TRBV7-2 and TRBJ2-1; the D call may be TRBD1 or TRBD2 (5 bases each). Trimming stripped 1 base from V and 5 bases from J, with 12 bases between. This CDR3 spans 15 amino acids. Germline loops: CDR1 SGHTA, CDR2 FQGNSA. CDR3 residues: CASSLVEGKNNEQFF. DNA for the CDR3: TGTGCCAGCAGCTTAGTAGAGGGGAAAAACAATGAGCAGTTCTTC.

This rearrangement joins TRBV5-6 to TRBJ1-2; D is undetermined. The V gene lost 4 bases and the J gene lost 4 bases, with 14 bases spanning the gap. Germline loops: CDR1 SGHDT, CDR2 YYEEEE. This CDR3 spans 14 amino acids. CDR3 region: CASSQGRSPYGYTF. The CDR3 region has the DNA TGTGCCAGCAGCCAAGGACGAAGCCCCTATGGCTACACCTTC. Based on the CDR3 plus reference TRBV5-6 and TRBJ1-2, the full variable domain is DAGVTQSPTHLIKTRGQQVTLRCSPKSGHDTVSWYQQALGQGPQFIFQYYEEEERQRGNFPDRFSGHQFPNYSSELNVNALLLGDSALYLCASSQGRSPYGYTFGSGTRLTVV.

The J gene is TRBJ2-7, the V gene TRBV6-1; D remains unclear. Trimming pared 6 bases from V and 2 bases from J, leaving 5 bases between. The CDR3 contains 11 residues. The germline CDR1 and CDR2 sequences are MNHNS and SASEGT. CDR3: CASSWAYEQYF. CDR3 nucleotides: TGTGCCAGCAGCTGGGCCTACGAGCAGTACTTC.

The rearrangement joins TRBV11-3 to TRBJ2-1, with D unclear. The CDR3 totals 13 residues. The germline CDR1 and CDR2 sequences are SGHNT and YENEEA. V lost 0 bases to trimming and J lost 8 bases, with 8 bases between them. The CDR3 DNA is TGTGCCAGCAGCTTAGACTCTAGTGATGAGCAGTTCTTC. It codes for CASSLDSSDEQFF.

This clone was picked up a small number of times. This chain joins TRBV10-3 and TRBJ1-2; 7 bases match TRBD1. In germline, CDR1 is ENHRY, CDR2 SYGVKD. The CDR3 extends over 17 amino acids. Trimming at V came to 3 bases and at J to 4 bases, leaving 14 bases not matched to a gene. Here the CDR3 reads CAISDHETGVGFYGYTF. In DNA, the CDR3 is TGTGCCATCAGTGATCACGAAACAGGGGTGGGATTCTATGGCTACACCTTC.

V is TRBV28 and J is TRBJ1-2; D gene unclear. Germline V gene sequence: CDR1 MDHEN, CDR2 SYDVKM. V lost 3 bases, J lost 4 bases, and 9 bases lay in between. The CDR3 extends over 13 amino acids. The CDR3 is CASSFPQIYGYTF. The CDR3 DNA follows: TGTGCCAGCAGTTTCCCCCAGATCTATGGCTACACCTTC.

The chain employs TRBV5-1 and TRBJ2-6; D gene uncertain. Between the trimmed V and J ends, which lost 2 bases and 0 bases, there was a span of 12 bases. The CDR3 is 17 amino acids. Germline values: CDR1 SGHRS, CDR2 YFSETQ. The CDR3 here is CASSLGSESSGANVLTF. The CDR3 DNA reads as TGCGCCAGCAGCTTAGGTTCCGAGAGCTCTGGGGCCAACGTCCTGACTTTC.

The rearrangement joins TRBV7-2 to TRBJ2-1; D is unclear. CDR3 length equals 16 residues. V dropped 2 bases and J dropped 7 bases, with 18 bases sitting between them. Germline V gene lookup returns CDR1 SGHTA and CDR2 FQGNSA. Written as DNA, the CDR3 is TGTGCCAGCAGCTTAATCAACAGTTTAAGGGCGAATGAGCAGTTCTTC. This gives the protein CASSLINSLRANEQFF. The whole variable domain, remainder taken from reference TRBV7-2 and TRBJ2-1, is GAGVSQSPSNKVTEKGKDVELRCDPISGHTALYWYRQSLGQGLEFLIYFQGNSAPDKSGLPSDRFSAERTGGSVSTLTIQRTQQEDSAVYLCASSLINSLRANEQFFGPGTRLTVL.